This TCR beta chain was obtained from a study of shared clonotypes between healthy human individuals. In regard to this clone: The antigen is undetermined.

Deep level was the assay's run setting. Measured with immunoSEQ multiplex PCR; TCRdb has only the in-frame clones, and not every one. The table records around 2,000,000 clones, 85% to 95% of them present only once. Investigators divided CD4+ cells into CD45RA+ naive and CD45RA-negative memory subsets. General observations from the study: Memory subsets generally showed smaller estimated richness than naive subsets did. Having only a few donors restricted how much genetic and exposure-history diversity was captured.

Deletions cut 4 bases from V and 2 bases from J, with 16 bases between. CDR3 length: 16 amino acids. CDR1 SGHNT and CDR2 YYREEE come from the germline V gene (reference sequence). The TCR was taken from a man aged 18 to 30 in good health. The chain joins TRBV5-4 to TRBJ1-5; tentative D call: TRBD1 (5 bases). Sequenced material: naive CD4+ T cells sorted from blood. This sample's subset: CD45RA+ positively selected. CDR3 nucleotides: TGTGCCAGCAGCCCGAGTCCGGGGGAGGGCAATCAGCCCCAGCATTTT. It specifies CASSPSPGEGNQPQHF.